Listed here are 15 T cell receptor beta chains from one sample, sequenced in a study of blood T cells in healthy people across ages. The authors ran a second PCR of about 7 to 12 cycles using a sample-barcoded 5' primer and a J-beta primer mix. A single record per CDR3 protein comes from TCRdb applying MiXCR to the 5' RACE reads. The sample records about 700,000 distinct CDR3 sequences, approximately 31% being singletons. Sequencing was carried out using blood. The source of these receptors is an elderly woman in good health.

This clonotype was detected once. Possible read error: a much larger clone is one base away. The chain recombines TRBV29-1 with TRBJ1-1; D ambiguous. The germline V gene has CDR1 SQVTM and CDR2 ANQGSEA. The CDR3 totals 12 residues. V lost 4 bases to trimming and J lost 6 bases, with 12 bases between them. Here the CDR3 DNA reads TGCAGCGTTGTGCGGACTGCCGCTGAAGCTTTCTTT. Translation gives CSVVRTAAEAFF.

There are many counts of this clonotype. The rearrangement links TRBV7-2 to TRBJ2-7, with D maybe TRBD2 (6 bases). CDR1 and CDR2 from the germline V gene are SGHTA and FQGNSA. The CDR3 loop spans 14 amino acids. V dropped 4 bases and J dropped 2 bases, with 12 bases sitting between them. For the CDR3, the DNA is TGTGCCAGCAGCTACCAAGCGGGCCCCTACGAGCAGTACTTC. It specifies CASSYQAGPYEQYF.

This clonotype was counted a few times. The chain recombines TRBV7-2 with TRBJ1-2; D remains ambiguous. In germline, CDR1 is SGHTA, CDR2 FQGNSA. Trimming removed 4 bases from V and 7 bases from J, with 22 bases in between. The CDR3 runs to 16 residues. CDR3 residues: CASSSSNPGTSFGYTF. In nucleotides, the CDR3 is TGTGCCAGCAGCTCTAGTAATCCGGGAACCAGTTTTGGCTACACCTTC.

This clonotype was observed many times. A read error may be the cause here, since a much bigger clone is one base away. The chain couples TRBV9 to TRBJ2-5; 11 nucleotides line up with TRBD2. The V and J ends lost 2 bases and 11 bases, in that order; junction bases with no gene match: 11. The germline V gene has CDR1 SGDLS and CDR2 YYNGEE. The CDR3 is 15 residues long. This CDR3 is CASSVSSGGPLGQYF. DNA of the CDR3: TGTGCCAGCAGCGTCTCTAGCGGGGGGCCTCTTGGGCAGTACTTC.

This sequence joins TRBV12-3 or TRBV12-4 and TRBJ2-3; no reliable D call. The CDR3 sequence is 11 residues long. The V end lost 4 bases, the J end lost 7 bases, and 6 bases lay between the germline ends. The CDR3 loop is CASSYTNTQYF. Written as DNA, the CDR3 is TGTGCCAGCAGTTACACGAATACGCAGTATTTT.

This clonotype appeared many times. The V gene is TRBV2, the J gene TRBJ2-3; D is possibly TRBD1 (6 bases). Deletions cut 3 bases from V and 5 bases from J, with 9 bases between. The germline V gene has CDR1 SNHLY and CDR2 FYNNEI. CDR3 length equals 13 residues. CDR3 sequence reads: CASSDYRVDTQYF. CDR3 nucleotide sequence: TGTGCCAGCAGTGACTACAGGGTAGATACGCAGTATTTT.

Regarding this clonotype: Being one base from a much bigger clone, this may be a read error. The genes are TRBV7-9 and TRBJ2-5; no clear D gene. The J call may be wrong; the DNA end is better matched by TRBJ2-7. This CDR3 has 15 residues. Looked up from germline, CDR1 is SEHNR and CDR2 is FQNEAQ (reference sequence). The CDR3 sequence is CASSLATSTLYEQYF. DNA for the CDR3: TGTGCCAGCAGCTTAGCGACCTCAACTCTCTACGAGCAGTACTTC.

This clonotype was counted between two and nine times. The V and J genes are TRBV7-3 and TRBJ2-3, with D perhaps matching TRBD1 or TRBD2 (6 bases each). The CDR3 length is 16 residues. Germline loops: CDR1 SGHTA, CDR2 FQGTGA. Deletions cut 5 bases from V and 4 bases from J, with 19 bases between. For the CDR3, the DNA is TGTGCCAGCAGCCCACGGAGAGGGGGGACGGCAGATACGCAGTATTTT. Its translation: CASSPRRGGTADTQYF.

There are many counts of this clonotype. The V and J genes are TRBV5-1 and TRBJ2-5; 15 nucleotides match TRBD2. The CDR3 length is 18 residues. V gave up 4 bases and J gave up 5 bases; unmatched junction bases: 12. The germline gives CDR1 SGHRS, CDR2 YFSETQ. The CDR3: CASSPGLAGGPGWETQYF. CDR3 bases: TGCGCCAGCAGCCCGGGACTAGCGGGGGGACCAGGCTGGGAGACCCAGTACTTC.

This clonotype showed up many times. This may stem from a read error, because a much larger clone lies one nucleotide away. The chain carries TRBV2 and TRBJ2-5; 12 nucleotides agree with TRBD2. J was trimmed by 5 bases and V by 1 base; bases with no gene match: 8. This CDR3 has 17 residues. CDR1 is SNHLY, CDR2 FYNNEI, per germline. The CDR3 DNA sequence: TGTGCCAGCAGTGAAGGAAGGACTAGCGGGGATCGGGAGACCCAGTACTTC. It encodes CASSEGRTSGDRETQYF.

The count of this clonotype is one. The V and J genes are TRBV20-1 and TRBJ1-1; D gene uncertain. CDR3 length: 15 amino acids. CDR1 is DFQATT and CDR2 is SNEGSKA in the germline V gene (reference sequence). V lost 3 bases, J lost 0 bases, and 14 bases lay in between. CDR3 nucleotide sequence: TGCAGTGCTAGTCCATCCGGGCGGTTGAACACTGAAGCTTTCTTT. This gives the protein CSASPSGRLNTEAFF.

The table lists this clonotype with a count of one. This chain uses TRBV28 with TRBJ2-7; TRBD1 matches at 7 bases. Germline-derived CDR1 and CDR2 are MDHEN and SYDVKM. Trimming took 2 bases from V and 6 from J; bases not matched to a gene: 10. The CDR3 extends over 15 amino acids. The CDR3 DNA sequence: TGTGCCAGCAGTTTACCCTCGACAGGGTACTCCGAGCAGTACTTC. Translating gives CASSLPSTGYSEQYF.

With regard to this clonotype: One base away lies a much larger clone, so this may be a sequencing read error. The rearrangement joins TRBV20-1 to TRBJ2-1; TRBD2 agrees at 12 bases. Trimming at V came to 7 bases and at J to 10 bases, leaving 14 bases not matched to a gene. Germline CDR1 DFQATT, CDR2 SNEGSKA (reference sequence). The length of the CDR3 is 15 residues. CDR3 sequence reads: CSVKGLAGGRGEQFF. The DNA of the CDR3 is TGCAGTGTTAAAGGCCTAGCGGGGGGGCGAGGCGAGCAGTTCTTC.

This clonotype was observed a few times. A single base separates this from a much larger clone, so it may be a read error. V gene TRBV5-1 combines with J gene TRBJ2-1, with 12 bases lining up with TRBD1. The germline V gene has CDR1 SGHRS and CDR2 YFSETQ. The CDR3 contains 16 residues. V trimming: 0 bases; J trimming: 10 bases; junction bases outside the gene matches: 8. The DNA for the CDR3 is TGCGCCAGCAGCTTGGGGGACAGGGGGCGTTTTGACGAGCAGTTCTTC. Residues: CASSLGDRGRFDEQFF.

The chain has TRBV7-3 and TRBJ2-7; 12 nucleotides align to TRBD2. The CDR3 runs 16 residues. With 7 bases clipped from V and 0 bases from J, the junction kept 7 bases outside the gene matches. Germline V gives CDR1 SGHTA, CDR2 FQGTGA. The CDR3 is CASTYMTSGSSYEQYF. The CDR3 DNA reads TGTGCCAGCACCTATATGACTAGCGGGAGCTCCTACGAGCAGTACTTC.